There are many counts of the clone carrying this T cell receptor beta chain. The source of the sample is a study of human T cells and chemical hapten exposure. About the research overall: Patches that contained 0.01% DPC were applied to the upper back and read at 6 days. Mainly, slight library volume differences in the pool made TCR yields vary.

Documented time point: patch test 1, 2 weeks after DPC sensitization. Treatment in this sample: therapeutic diphenylcyclopropenone sensitization with weekly scalp DPC. Trimming took 6 bases from V and 3 from J, leaving 22 bases between them. This CDR3 is 17 amino acids long. The germline gives CDR1 SEHNR, CDR2 FQNEAQ (reference sequence). Via MiXCR, TCRdb re-called the RACE reads, giving one row per CDR3 protein. The sample has around 50,000 distinct CDR3 sequences, about 9.3% seen once. The genes are TRBV7-9 and TRBJ2-3; tentatively, D is TRBD2 (6 bases). The sequencing used whole blood, collected in connection with sensitization to the hapten diphenylcyclopropenone (DPC). The receptor was derived from a woman in her thirties or forties with alopecia areata. Some clones in this sample may be carry-over from other donors' samples. The CDR3 bases are TGTGCCAGCAGTCGAGGAGTGACCGGGGGTCCGACAGATACGCAGTATTTT. Translating it yields CASSRGVTGGPTDTQYF.